This record looks at one TCR beta chain sequence and its context. Individual cDNA molecules received unique molecular identifiers. TCRdb itself ran the 5' RACE reads through MiXCR, one entry per CDR3 protein. The sample has 75,000 to 100,000 distinct CDR3 sequences; roughly 14% are singletons. V gave up 4 bases and J gave up 4 bases; unmatched junction bases: 6. The germline CDR1 and CDR2 sequences are SGHTA and FQGTGA. The length of the CDR3 is 15 residues. The data originate from a study of early T cells in non-severe SARS-CoV-2 infection. In the study overall: Unsorted whole-blood RNA was sequenced in bulk, leaving chains unpaired.

The specimen was whole blood. This rearrangement joins TRBV7-3 to TRBJ2-5; 10 bases match TRBD1. This clonotype was sampled from an adult who was a healthcare worker with PCR-confirmed SARS-CoV-2 infection or an uninfected control (not recorded which). CDR3 in amino acids: CASSSTGGIRETQYF. The CDR3 DNA sequence: TGTGCCAGCAGCTCGACAGGGGGCATTCGAGAGACCCAGTACTTC.